A single sample gave rise to the 17 T cell receptor beta chains below, sequenced in a study of blood T cell repertoires in COVID-19. TCRdb's copy holds only in-frame clones and misses some; the assay was immunoSEQ multiplex PCR. Of under 200,000 clones in the sample, roughly 84% were seen once. The specimen was peripheral blood. These receptors were collected from a woman aged 55-69 years with acute or convalescent COVID-19.

This rearrangement joins TRBV24-1 to TRBJ2-5; TRBD1 matches 8 bases. The CDR3 is 14 residues long. CDR1 and CDR2 (germline): KGHDR, SFDVKD. Losses at the gene ends were 4 bases for V and 4 bases for J; bases not matched to a gene: 4. Written as DNA, the CDR3 is TGTGCCACCAGTGACCCGACAGGGGCAGAGACCCAGTACTTC. Its translation: CATSDPTGAETQYF.

The chain is built from TRBV18 and TRBJ2-3; 11 positions match TRBD1. The CDR3 is 15 residues long. The junction had 4 bases not matched to a gene; V was cut back by 5 bases and J by 3 bases. Germline CDR1 reads KGHSH; CDR2 reads LQKENI. CDR3: CASSWTGGITDTQYF. CDR3 coding DNA: TGTGCCAGCTCATGGACAGGGGGCATTACAGATACGCAGTATTTT.

The gene calls are TRBV2 and TRBJ1-1; the D is unclear. The V gene's germline CDR1 is SNHLY and CDR2 FYNNEI. Trimming pared 8 bases from V and 5 bases from J, leaving 9 bases between. This CDR3 comprises 11 residues. CDR3 region: CASSEWTEAFF. The CDR3 bases are TGTGCCAGCTCAGAATGGACTGAAGCTTTCTTT.

This clone appeared once. The chain has TRBV6-2 or TRBV6-3 and TRBJ2-7; tentatively, D is TRBD2 (6 bases). The germline V gene has CDR1 MNHEY and CDR2 SVGEGT. Trimming stripped 4 bases from V and 3 bases from J, with 13 bases between. CDR3 size: 14 residues. The CDR3 coding sequence is TGTGCCAGCAGTTCCCATTTAGCGGACTACGAGCAGTACTTC. Its protein product is CASSSHLADYEQYF.

V usage is TRBV2 and J usage is TRBJ2-5; no clear D gene. The germline V gene encodes CDR1 SNHLY and CDR2 FYNNEI. The germline V and J ends were trimmed by 4 bases and 4 bases, with 4 bases remaining between them. The length of the CDR3 is 11 residues. The CDR3 reads CASSVLETQYF. The DNA for the CDR3 is TGTGCCAGCAGTGTATTAGAGACCCAGTACTTC.

The chain links TRBV7-9 to TRBJ1-1, with 10 bases aligning to TRBD1. The CDR3 sequence is 15 residues long. Germline V gene lookup returns CDR1 SEHNR and CDR2 FQNEAQ (reference sequence). The V and J ends lost 5 bases and 6 bases, in that order; junction bases with no gene match: 9. The CDR3 DNA sequence: TGTGCCAGCAGCGGTCCGGGACAGGGGTACCCTGAAGCTTTCTTT. Residues: CASSGPGQGYPEAFF.

The chain is built from TRBV7-3 and TRBJ2-1; 8 bases map to TRBD2. This CDR3 spans 15 amino acids. Germline V CDR1 and CDR2: SGHTA, FQGTGA. V shed 3 bases and J 9 bases; nucleotides not matched to a gene: 10. The CDR3 DNA reads TGTGCCAGCAGCTTGGGTAGCGGGGCGTCCAGTGAGCAGTTCTTC. Encoded protein: CASSLGSGASSEQFF.

This clone was seen a few times. The chain has TRBV14 and TRBJ2-1; TRBD2 agrees at 16 bases. Germline lookup yields CDR1 SGHDN and CDR2 FVKESK. The V segment lost 0 bases and the J segment 4 bases; nucleotides outside the gene matches: 3. The length of the CDR3 is 18 residues. The CDR3 loop reads CASSQEGLAGGLYNEQFF. The CDR3 DNA reads as TGTGCCAGCAGCCAAGAGGGACTAGCGGGGGGGTTGTACAATGAGCAGTTCTTC.

The chain joins TRBV7-9 to TRBJ1-6; TRBD1 aligns across 8 bases. CDR1 is SEHNR and CDR2 is FQNEAQ in the germline V gene (reference sequence). Trimming cost V 6 bases and J 5 bases; bases outside gene matches: 6. The CDR3 runs to 15 residues. The DNA for the CDR3 is TGTGCCAGCAGGACAGGGGAAGTGGATAATTCACCCCTCCACTTT. Its protein product is CASRTGEVDNSPLHF.

V gene TRBV7-9 combines with J gene TRBJ2-1; 11 bases line up with TRBD2. V was clipped by 1 base and J by 4 bases; unmatched bases: 0. This CDR3 comprises 15 residues. Germline V CDR1 and CDR2: SEHNR, FQNEAQ (reference sequence). CDR3 sequence: CASSLGLAGYNEQFF. The CDR3, as DNA: TGTGCCAGCAGCTTAGGACTAGCGGGGTACAATGAGCAGTTCTTC.

This sequence joins TRBV10-3 and TRBJ2-1, with D possibly TRBD2 on 7 matching bases. The germline V gene encodes CDR1 ENHRY and CDR2 SYGVKD. The CDR3 extends over 16 amino acids. V was shortened by 3 bases and J by 4 bases, with 16 bases between the two germline ends. CDR3 sequence reads: CAISDVEGGRYNEQFF. In nucleotides, the CDR3 is TGTGCCATCAGTGACGTGGAGGGGGGGCGTTACAATGAGCAGTTCTTC.

The chain carries TRBV14 and TRBJ1-6; TRBD1 aligns across 9 bases. Germline loops: CDR1 SGHDN, CDR2 FVKESK. The length of the CDR3 is 17 residues. With V trimmed by 1 base and J by 3 bases, 4 bases remained unmatched. The CDR3 sequence is CASSQGDRAIYNSPLHF. CDR3 in DNA: TGTGCCAGCAGCCAAGGGGACAGGGCGATCTATAATTCACCCCTCCACTTT.

The rearrangement links TRBV5-1 to TRBJ1-1; D is possibly TRBD1 (6 bases). Germline V gene data show CDR1 as SGHRS and CDR2 as YFSETQ. This CDR3 spans 15 amino acids. V was shortened by 4 bases and J by 4 bases, with 17 bases between the two germline ends. CDR3 sequence reads: CASSGDMGRSTEAFF. CDR3 nucleotides: TGCGCCAGCAGCGGGGACATGGGCCGCAGCACTGAAGCTTTCTTT.

The chain has TRBV5-4 and TRBJ1-3; the D is unclear. Germline V CDR1 and CDR2: SGHNT, YYREEE (reference sequence). Trimming took 0 bases from V and 7 from J, leaving 11 bases between them. This CDR3 has 14 residues. CDR3 amino acids: CASSLGLQRNTIYF. CDR3 sequence (DNA): TGTGCCAGCAGCTTGGGATTGCAGCGGAACACCATATATTTT.

The genes are TRBV5-1 and TRBJ2-3; the match to TRBD2 covers 12 bases. Germline loops: CDR1 SGHRS, CDR2 YFSETQ. This CDR3 contains 16 residues. J gave up 9 bases and V 4 bases, and 12 bases lay outside the gene matches. The CDR3 DNA is TGCGCCAGCAGCGCCTTACCTAGCGGGGGGGCGGGGACGCAGTATTTT. Amino acids: CASSALPSGGAGTQYF.

The V and J genes are TRBV5-4 and TRBJ2-1; 9 bases are a match to TRBD2. CDR1 is SGHNT, CDR2 YYREEE, per germline (reference sequence). The ends lost 0 bases at V and 3 bases at J; junction bases unmatched: 4. CDR3 length: 16 amino acids. CDR3 DNA sequence: TGTGCCAGCAGCTTGGCAGGAGCGGGGGGCTACAATGAGCAGTTCTTC. Amino acid sequence: CASSLAGAGGYNEQFF.

The chain recombines TRBV18 with TRBJ1-6; D might be TRBD1 (5 bases). The CDR3 contains 14 residues. The V gene lost 3 bases and the J gene lost 8 bases, with 11 bases spanning the gap. The germline CDR1 and CDR2 sequences are KGHSH and LQKENI. CDR3 amino acids: CASSPRDADSPLHF. The CDR3, as DNA: TGTGCCAGCTCACCGCGGGACGCGGATTCACCCCTCCACTTT.